Shown below are 8 T cell receptor beta chains from a single sample sequenced in a study of shared clonotypes between healthy human individuals. Libraries were prepared by immunoSEQ multiplex PCR; TCRdb keeps only in-frame clonotypes and omits some of them. The table lists approximately 530,000 clones, almost 97% of them singletons, with roughly 0.06% in the top ten. The sample taken for sequencing was naive CD4+ T cells sorted from blood. This sample's subset: CD45RA+ positively selected. These receptors were obtained from a woman under 40 in good health.

The genes are TRBV5-1 and TRBJ1-2, with TRBD1 identical over 7 bases. The V gene's germline CDR1 is SGHRS and CDR2 YFSETQ. CDR3 size: 15 residues. The ends lost 6 bases at V and 0 bases at J; junction bases unmatched: 8. CDR3: CASTRTGAANYGYTF. In nucleotides, the CDR3 is TGCGCCAGCACCAGAACAGGGGCAGCTAACTATGGCTACACCTTC.

The CDR3 DNA reads as TGTGCCACCAGCCTGATGGTGGGGCAGGGAGCTTTCTTT. Its translation is CATSLMVGQGAFF. This chain links TRBV15 with TRBJ1-1, with D possibly matching TRBD1 (5 bases). The germline V gene encodes CDR1 LNHNV and CDR2 YYDKDF (reference sequence). V lost 5 bases and J 10 bases, leaving 17 bases between the germline ends. The CDR3 spans 13 residues.

V usage is TRBV6-4 and J usage is TRBJ1-1, with 8 bases aligning to TRBD1. The length of the CDR3 is 14 residues. Germline V gene lookup returns CDR1 MRHNA and CDR2 SNTAGT. V was clipped by 3 bases and J by 5 bases; unmatched bases: 5. In DNA, the CDR3 is TGTGCCAGCAGTGAATCTCAGGGGGCAACTGAAGCTTTCTTT. This sequence encodes CASSESQGATEAFF.

The chain recombines TRBV28 with TRBJ1-2; TRBD1 aligns across 11 bases. Germline CDR1 and CDR2: MDHEN and SYDVKM. The junction had 8 bases not matched to a gene; V was cut back by 3 bases and J by 8 bases. The CDR3 length is 15 residues. The CDR3 is CASSFSGTGGFGYTF. Written as DNA, the CDR3 is TGTGCCAGCAGTTTTAGCGGGACAGGGGGATTCGGCTACACCTTC.

The chain joins TRBV19 to TRBJ1-1; 9 nucleotides agree with TRBD1. The CDR3 loop spans 13 amino acids. The germline gives CDR1 LNHDA, CDR2 SQIVND (reference sequence). The V segment lost 4 bases and the J segment 4 bases; nucleotides outside the gene matches: 1. CDR3 nucleotides: TGTGCCAGTAGTACGACAGGGGGCACTGAAGCTTTCTTT. Its translation: CASSTTGGTEAFF.

The CDR3 sequence: CATSRSPGGVGSETQYF. In DNA, the CDR3 is TGTGCCACCAGCAGATCCCCGGGGGGCGTCGGATCAGAGACCCAGTACTTC. The V call is TRBV15, the J call TRBJ2-5, with D possibly being TRBD2 (7 bases). Per the germline V gene, CDR1 is LNHNV and CDR2 is YYDKDF (reference sequence). CDR3 length: 17 amino acids. V lost 2 bases to trimming and J lost 4 bases, with 20 bases between them. The full variable domain, completed using reference TRBV15 and TRBJ2-5, is DAMVIQNPRYQVTQFGKPVTLSCSQTLNHNVMYWYQQKSSQAPKLLFHYYDKDFNNEADTPDNFQSRRPNTSFCFLDIRSPGLGDTAMYLCATSRSPGGVGSETQYFGPGTRLLVL.

The chain uses TRBV2 and TRBJ2-7; tentative D call: TRBD1 (6 bases). Germline assignment: CDR1 SNHLY and CDR2 FYNNEI. This CDR3 comprises 13 residues. V was shortened by 4 bases and J by 2 bases, with 9 bases between the two germline ends. CDR3 amino acids: CASSVQGTYEQYF. CDR3 DNA sequence: TGTGCCAGCAGTGTACAGGGAACCTACGAGCAGTACTTC.

The J gene is TRBJ1-2, the V gene TRBV6-5; TRBD1 is a possible D gene (6 bases). The CDR3 is 14 amino acids. Germline V gene lookup returns CDR1 MNHEY and CDR2 SVGAGI. The V and J ends lost 7 bases and 0 bases respectively, with 12 bases between them. CDR3 DNA sequence: TGTGCCAGCAACCCTTCAGGGGCTAACTATGGCTACACCTTC. It specifies CASNPSGANYGYTF.